This TCR beta chain was observed in a study of CD8+CD57+ T cells in acquired aplastic anemia. Study-wide context: Sorting CD4+ and CD8+ cells gave DNA averaging about 3.2 ug. Study findings and constraints: Between patients and controls, 25 to 35 CD8+ CDR3 sequences were found in common. Between the patient and control groups, CD8+ Simpson's diversity did not differ significantly.

The CDR3 is 18 amino acids. The ends were cut back, 3 bases at V and 2 bases at J, with 22 bases in the middle. CDR1 and CDR2 (germline): LNHNV, YYDKDF (reference sequence). Sequencing was done on patients that had shown CD8+CD57+ cell expansion by flow cytometry. Every patient presented with severe acquired aplastic anemia. Comment on this clonotype: What it binds is unknown.

TCR beta VDJ and CDR3 were profiled, and genomic DNA was the template. TCRdb re-called the reads through MiXCR, storing one row per CDR3 protein. The table includes 260,000 or so distinct CDR3 sequences, roughly 82% detected once. This clonotype was sampled from a human donor with aplastic anemia. Material for sequencing was sorted CD4+, CD8+, or CD8+CD57+ T cells (not recorded which) from PBMCs. This chain uses TRBV15 with TRBJ2-5, with D perhaps TRBD2 (6 bases). The CDR3 DNA is TGTGCCACCAGCAGGCGGGACTTATCCTCCTACGAGCAAGAGACCCAGTACTTC. Amino acids: CATSRRDLSSYEQETQYF.